What follows are 25 T cell receptor beta chains derived from one specimen sequenced in a study of T-cell memory formation after mild COVID-19. TCRdb fed the 5' RACE reads into MiXCR, producing one record per CDR3 protein. Of some 62,000 distinct CDR3 sequences in the sample, 9% to 9.5% were seen once. The sequencing sample was made of PBMCs or a T cell subset sorted from them (not recorded which). These receptors all stem from a man between 18 and 29 years old who had mild COVID-19 (a few samples of this study predate the infection). Cell type and time point are not known.

This rearrangement joins TRBV7-2 to TRBJ2-1; 8 nucleotides agree with TRBD1. CDR1 and CDR2 from the germline V gene are SGHTA and FQGNSA. CDR3 length: 14 residues. The trim removed 5 bases at V and 6 bases at J, leaving 6 bases unmatched. The DNA for the CDR3 is TGTGCCAGCAGCCCTGGGACAGGCCTCAATGAGCAGTTCTTC. It translates to CASSPGTGLNEQFF.

This clonotype occurred many times. The chain couples TRBV7-2 to TRBJ2-3; 11 bases agree with TRBD2. CDR1 is SGHTA and CDR2 is FQGNSA in the germline V gene. V dropped 1 base and J dropped 0; count of bases not matched to a gene: 9. The CDR3 has 19 residues. CDR3 sequence reads: CASSLGLAGGPSSTDTQYF. The CDR3 DNA follows: TGTGCCAGCAGCTTAGGGCTAGCGGGGGGCCCTTCTAGCACAGATACGCAGTATTTT.

This clonotype appeared a few times. This chain joins TRBV20-1 and TRBJ1-5, with 7 bases aligning to TRBD1. Germline trimming cut 4 bases from V and 2 bases from J; bases unmatched to any gene: 17. The CDR3 extends over 18 amino acids. Germline CDR1 is DFQATT and CDR2 is SNEGSKA (reference sequence). The CDR3 coding sequence is TGCAGTGCTAATCGTGCCAGGGGGGGTAGAATGGGCAATCAGCCCCAGCATTTT. It encodes CSANRARGGRMGNQPQHF.

There are many counts of this clonotype. The chain joins TRBV19 to TRBJ2-1; 13 bases fit TRBD2. Germline V lookup: CDR1 LNHDA, CDR2 SQIVND (reference sequence). The CDR3 sequence is 15 residues long. V lost 5 bases and J lost 4; bases outside the gene matches: 2. The CDR3, as DNA: TGTGCCAGTAGTTTGGGACTAGCGGGGTACAATGAGCAGTTCTTC. Its protein is CASSLGLAGYNEQFF.

This chain uses TRBV12-3 or TRBV12-4 with TRBJ2-5, with TRBD1 matching over 8 bases. J lost 5 bases, V lost 8 bases, and 4 bases had no gene match. CDR3 length: 12 amino acids. CDR3: CASWAGGETQYF. CDR3 bases: TGTGCCAGCTGGGCAGGGGGCGAGACCCAGTACTTC.

This clonotype was observed at least ten times. The chain joins TRBV12-3 or TRBV12-4 to TRBJ2-1, with D perhaps being TRBD1 or TRBD2 (5 bases each). V gave up 6 bases and J gave up 2 bases, with 8 bases separating them. The CDR3 runs 13 residues. CDR3 residues: CASSRGPYNEQFF. As DNA, the CDR3 is TGTGCCAGCAGCCGGGGACCCTACAATGAGCAGTTCTTC.

The V and J genes are TRBV7-2 and TRBJ2-1, with TRBD2 identical over 8 bases. From germline, CDR1 is SGHTA and CDR2 FQGNSA. The CDR3 spans 15 residues. J was trimmed by 8 bases and V by 5 bases; bases with no gene match: 11. The CDR3 loop is CASSQTGTRTDEQFF. Here the CDR3 DNA reads TGTGCCAGCAGCCAAACGGGGACTAGGACGGATGAGCAGTTCTTC.

The rearrangement links TRBV7-2 to TRBJ2-3; D possibly corresponds to TRBD1 (5 bases). This CDR3 is 16 amino acids long. CDR1 is SGHTA, CDR2 FQGNSA, per germline. V was pared by 7 bases and J by 2 bases, with 19 bases between. The CDR3 coding sequence is TGTGCCAGCACCCCCTTAGGCAGGGCGACCACAGATACGCAGTATTTT. Translating gives CASTPLGRATTDTQYF.

This chain links TRBV7-2 with TRBJ2-5; D may be TRBD1 (6 bases). CDR1 is SGHTA and CDR2 is FQGNSA in the germline V gene. The CDR3 length is 15 residues. Between the trimmed V and J ends, which lost 7 bases and 6 bases, there was a span of 21 bases. The CDR3 here is CASNPQGGPSQTQYF. The CDR3 DNA reads TGTGCCAGCAACCCCCAAGGGGGTCCCTCGCAGACCCAGTACTTC.

The chain links TRBV12-3 or TRBV12-4 to TRBJ1-2; possible D gene TRBD1, 5 bases. Deletions cut 1 base from V and 3 bases from J, with 9 bases between. This CDR3 contains 14 residues. Here the CDR3 reads CASSLVGLDYGYTF. In DNA form, the CDR3 reads TGTGCCAGCAGTTTAGTGGGGCTTGACTATGGCTACACCTTC.

This clonotype showed up just a few times. The chain recombines TRBV7-2 with TRBJ2-5, with D uncertain. The CDR3 runs to 14 residues. Germline V gene lookup returns CDR1 SGHTA and CDR2 FQGNSA. The V and J ends lost 2 bases and 3 bases respectively, with 10 bases between them. As DNA, the CDR3 is TGTGCCAGCAGCTTAAACGGACGGAAAGAGACCCAGTACTTC. It translates to CASSLNGRKETQYF.

This clonotype was seen more than once but under ten times. The gene calls are TRBV5-6 and TRBJ2-5; D is possibly TRBD1 (6 bases). Deletions cut 3 bases from V and 5 bases from J, with 14 bases between. Germline V gene data show CDR1 as SGHDT and CDR2 as YYEEEE. The CDR3 covers 14 residues. DNA for the CDR3: TGTGCCAGCAGCTCGCGCAGGGGTCGGGAGACCCAGTACTTC. It encodes CASSSRRGRETQYF. The full variable domain, its missing parts supplied by reference TRBV5-6 and TRBJ2-5, is DAGVTQSPTHLIKTRGQQVTLRCSPKSGHDTVSWYQQALGQGPQFIFQYYEEEERQRGNFPDRFSGHQFPNYSSELNVNALLLGDSALYLCASSSRRGRETQYFGPGTRLLVL.

The chain carries TRBV4-2 and TRBJ1-6; D not certain. Germline assignment: CDR1 LGHNA and CDR2 YNFKEQ. Trimming pared 1 base from V and 10 bases from J, leaving 11 bases between. The CDR3 is 14 amino acids. This CDR3 is CASSQVGGGSPLHF. CDR3 coding DNA: TGTGCCAGCAGCCAAGTGGGTGGAGGATCACCCCTCCACTTT.

The table lists this clonotype with many counts. The chain employs TRBV7-6 and TRBJ2-2; D tentatively fits TRBD1 or TRBD2 (6 bases each). The CDR3 totals 15 residues. Trimming took 5 bases from V and 6 from J, leaving 16 bases between them. Germline V lookup: CDR1 SGHVS, CDR2 FNYEAQ. The CDR3 sequence is CASSPGAVSSGELFF. The CDR3 DNA follows: TGTGCCAGCAGCCCGGGGGCAGTTAGTTCCGGGGAGCTGTTTTTT.

The chain recombines TRBV6-5 with TRBJ2-3; TRBD1 is a possible D gene (5 bases). The CDR3 loop spans 16 amino acids. Trimming removed 1 base from V and 1 base from J, with 12 bases in between. The germline CDR1 and CDR2 sequences are MNHEY and SVGAGI. The CDR3 nucleotides are TGTGCCAGCAGTTACTTTCAGGGCCTCGGCACAGATACGCAGTATTTT. Protein product: CASSYFQGLGTDTQYF.

Only a few counts were recorded for this clonotype. This rearrangement joins TRBV3-1 to TRBJ2-7; 8 bases align to TRBD1. V shed 4 bases, J shed 3 bases, and the junction held 5 bases outside the gene matches. This CDR3 contains 14 residues. In germline, CDR1 is LGHDT, CDR2 YNNKEL (reference sequence). CDR3 in DNA: TGTGCCAGCAGCCGTGACAGGGGTAACTACGAGCAGTACTTC. Its translation is CASSRDRGNYEQYF.

This clonotype showed up just a few times. The rearrangement uses TRBV7-2 and TRBJ1-4; D unclear. CDR3 length: 16 amino acids. Between the trimmed V and J ends, which lost 0 bases and 4 bases, there was a span of 12 bases. Germline CDR1 SGHTA, CDR2 FQGNSA. The CDR3 sequence: CASSLAGSGYNEKLFF. The CDR3 region has the DNA TGTGCCAGCAGCTTAGCGGGGTCAGGATATAATGAAAAACTGTTTTTT.

This clonotype was found a few times. This chain uses TRBV5-4 with TRBJ2-3; 7 bases are shared with TRBD1. The germline CDR1 and CDR2 sequences are SGHNT and YYREEE (reference sequence). Losses at the gene ends were 3 bases for V and 3 bases for J; bases not matched to a gene: 4. This CDR3 has 14 residues. CDR3 residues: CASSSTGLTDTQYF. DNA for the CDR3: TGTGCCAGCAGCTCGACAGGGTTGACAGATACGCAGTATTTT.

This chain connects TRBV19 to TRBJ2-3; D possibly corresponds to TRBD1 (5 bases). V was cut by 5 bases and J by 2 bases, with 11 bases left in between. Germline assignment: CDR1 LNHDA and CDR2 SQIVND (reference sequence). The CDR3 loop spans 14 amino acids. CDR3 residues: CASSVDTYTDTQYF. DNA for the CDR3: TGTGCCAGTAGTGTGGACACATACACAGATACGCAGTATTTT.

This rearrangement joins TRBV5-1 to TRBJ2-2; possible D gene TRBD1, 6 bases. The V gene's germline CDR1 is SGHRS and CDR2 YFSETQ. The CDR3 spans 15 residues. V lost 7 bases, J lost 1 base, and 14 bases lay in between. CDR3 nucleotides: TGCGCCAGCCAACAGGGAACTCGGAACACCGGGGAGCTGTTTTTT. Translation: CASQQGTRNTGELFF.

This clonotype has just a few counts. The chain joins TRBV7-6 to TRBJ2-1, with 8 bases matching TRBD2. This CDR3 comprises 14 residues. V was pared by 2 bases and J by 5 bases, with 2 bases of the junction left unmatched. The germline CDR1 and CDR2 sequences are SGHVS and FNYEAQ. The CDR3 nucleotides read TGTGCCAGCAGCTTAACGGGGGGGCACAATGAGCAGTTCTTC. This gives the protein CASSLTGGHNEQFF.

This clonotype was detected many times. The chain recombines TRBV12-3 or TRBV12-4 with TRBJ2-3; possibly TRBD2 for D (5 bases). V lost 5 bases and J 2 bases, leaving 11 bases between the germline ends. The CDR3 is made up of 14 amino acids. In DNA form, the CDR3 reads TGTGCCAGCAGTCAAGACTATAACACAGATACGCAGTATTTT. Protein: CASSQDYNTDTQYF.

DNA for the CDR3: TGCGCCAGCAGCCAAGATCCGAATCAGCCCCAGCATTTT. Encoded protein: CASSQDPNQPQHF. This chain connects TRBV4-3 to TRBJ1-5; no reliable D call. The CDR3 runs to 13 residues. V was shortened by 0 bases and J by 4 bases, with 4 bases between the two germline ends. CDR1 is LGHNA and CDR2 is YSLEER in the germline V gene.

This clonotype was detected ten times or more. This sequence joins TRBV12-3 or TRBV12-4 and TRBJ2-3; D gene uncertain. CDR3 length equals 13 residues. Trimming shortened V by 3 bases and J by 6 bases, and 10 bases separated the two germline ends. The CDR3 loop reads CASSLGSEDTQYF. CDR3 coding DNA: TGTGCCAGCAGTTTGGGGTCTGAGGATACGCAGTATTTT.

This clonotype was picked up a small number of times. This rearrangement joins TRBV20-1 to TRBJ2-7, with 10 bases lining up with TRBD2. Germline V gene lookup returns CDR1 DFQATT and CDR2 SNEGSKA (reference sequence). V dropped 2 bases and J dropped 0; count of bases not matched to a gene: 4. The CDR3 contains 15 residues. The CDR3 loop reads CSARKAGGDSYEQYV. Written as DNA, the CDR3 is TGCAGTGCTAGAAAAGCGGGGGGGGACTCCTACGAGCAGTACGTC.